This entry is about one T cell receptor (beta chain). This specimen belongs to a study of technical replicates of blood from a handful of donors. The data were produced by immunoSEQ multiplex PCR, yet TCRdb's version contains in-frame clones alone and is incomplete. The sample has some 60,000 clones, about 95% seen once. The V gene lost 1 base and the J gene lost 6 bases, with 7 bases spanning the gap. The CDR3 covers 12 residues. From germline, CDR1 is SGHRS and CDR2 YFSETQ. This TCR was sampled from a human donor in good health. Some clones in this sample may be carry-over from other donors' samples. The source material was PBMCs. The V call is TRBV5-1, the J call TRBJ1-1; D is undetermined. The CDR3 DNA follows: TGCGCCAGCAGCTTGTATGGGCCTGAAGCTTTCTTT. Its translation: CASSLYGPEAFF.